This T cell receptor beta chain was sequenced for a study of somatic mutations in cytotoxic T cells in rheumatoid arthritis. General study findings and limits: Neither rheumatoid arthritis patients nor age-matched healthy controls had significantly different CD8+ T-cell clonality from the other group.

The CDR3 sequence is 14 residues long. CDR1 and CDR2 (germline): MNHEY, SVGAGI. V trimming: 2 bases; J trimming: 3 bases; junction bases outside the gene matches: 2. Libraries were prepared by immunoSEQ multiplex PCR; TCRdb keeps only in-frame clonotypes and omits some of them. The sample lists 9,000 to 13,000 clones; around 80% were seen once. Notes on this clone: What it binds is unknown.

The chain employs TRBV6-5 and TRBJ2-7, with TRBD1 identical over 9 bases. This TCR came from an adult with rheumatoid arthritis. Input material: CD8+ T cells sorted from blood. In DNA, the CDR3 is TGTGCCAGCAGTTACGCGGGACAGGGCTACGAGCAGTACTTC. Translated: CASSYAGQGYEQYF.